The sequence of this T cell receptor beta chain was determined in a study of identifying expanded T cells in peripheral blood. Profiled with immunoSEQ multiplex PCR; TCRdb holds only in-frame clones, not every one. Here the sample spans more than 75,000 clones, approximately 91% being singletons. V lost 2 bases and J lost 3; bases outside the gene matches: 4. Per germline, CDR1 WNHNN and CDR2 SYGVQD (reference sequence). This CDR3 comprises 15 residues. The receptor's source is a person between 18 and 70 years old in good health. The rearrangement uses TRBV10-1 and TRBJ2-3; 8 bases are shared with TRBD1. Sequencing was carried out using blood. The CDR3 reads CASSERTGGTDTQYF. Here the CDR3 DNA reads TGCGCCAGCAGTGAGAGAACAGGGGGAACAGATACGCAGTATTTT.